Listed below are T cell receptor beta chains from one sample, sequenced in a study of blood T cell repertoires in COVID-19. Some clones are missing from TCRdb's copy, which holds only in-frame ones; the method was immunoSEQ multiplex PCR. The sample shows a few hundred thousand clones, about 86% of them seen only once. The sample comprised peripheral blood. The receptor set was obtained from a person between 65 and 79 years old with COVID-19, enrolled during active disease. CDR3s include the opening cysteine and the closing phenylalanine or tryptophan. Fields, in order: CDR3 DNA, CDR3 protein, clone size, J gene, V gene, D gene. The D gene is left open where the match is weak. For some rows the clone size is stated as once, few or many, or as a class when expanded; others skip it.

CDR3 DNA: TGTGCCAGCAGCGCAAAGGGACACCAATATAATTCACCCCTCCACTTT; CDR3 protein: CASSAKGHQYNSPLHF; clone size: -; J gene: TRBJ1-6; V gene: TRBV5-6; D gene: -
CDR3 DNA: TGTGCCAGCAGCTTGGGACAGTGGTATAATTCACCCCTCCACTTT; CDR3 protein: CASSLGQWYNSPLHF; clone size: -; J gene: TRBJ1-6; V gene: TRBV5-8; D gene: -
CDR3 DNA: TGTGCCAGCAGTTTGGGTGGACAAGAAGCTTTCTTT; CDR3 protein: CASSLGGQEAFF; clone size: -; J gene: TRBJ1-1; V gene: TRBV12-3/TRBV12-4; D gene: -
CDR3 DNA: TGTGCCAGCAGCCAAGTAGCGGTACAAGAGACCCAGTACTTC; CDR3 protein: CASSQVAVQETQYF; clone size: -; J gene: TRBJ2-5; V gene: TRBV3-1/TRBV3-2; D gene: -
CDR3 DNA: TGTGCCAGCTCAGTCGACTCTACCGGGATGAACACTGAAGCTTTCTTT; CDR3 protein: CASSVDSTGMNTEAFF; clone size: -; J gene: TRBJ1-1; V gene: TRBV18; D gene: -
CDR3 DNA: TGTGCCAGCACCTACGGGGGGGGCGATCAGCCCCAGCATTTT; CDR3 protein: CASTYGGGDQPQHF; clone size: -; J gene: TRBJ1-5; V gene: TRBV28; D gene: -
CDR3 DNA: TGTGCCAGCAGCTTAGCGTGGACAGGCGGAGGTCAGCCCCAGCATTTT; CDR3 protein: CASSLAWTGGGQPQHF; clone size: -; J gene: TRBJ1-5; V gene: TRBV7-2; D gene: TRBD1
CDR3 DNA: TGTGCCAGCAGTACCCGGGGTGAAAAACTGTTTTTT; CDR3 protein: CASSTRGEKLFF; clone size: -; J gene: TRBJ1-4; V gene: TRBV6-5; D gene: -
CDR3 DNA: TGTGCCAGCAGTGAAAGTAGGGGAACTGAAGCTTTCTTT; CDR3 protein: CASSESRGTEAFF; clone size: -; J gene: TRBJ1-1; V gene: TRBV2; D gene: -
CDR3 DNA: TGTGCCAGCCAATTGAACACTGAAGCTTTCTTT; CDR3 protein: CASQLNTEAFF; clone size: -; J gene: TRBJ1-1; V gene: TRBV6-5; D gene: -
CDR3 DNA: TGTGCCATCAGCAACGGACTGGTATTTGGCTACACCTTC; CDR3 protein: CAISNGLVFGYTF; clone size: -; J gene: TRBJ1-2; V gene: TRBV10-3; D gene: -
CDR3 DNA: TGTGCCAGCCGACAGGCGCCGAACACTGAAGCTTTCTTT; CDR3 protein: CASRQAPNTEAFF; clone size: -; J gene: TRBJ1-1; V gene: TRBV6-5; D gene: -
CDR3 DNA: TGTGCCAGCAAAGCGACTACCGTCACCGGGGAGCTGTTTTTT; CDR3 protein: CASKATTVTGELFF; clone size: -; J gene: TRBJ2-2; V gene: TRBV25-1; D gene: -
CDR3 DNA: TGTGCCAGCAGTCCAGGGACAGGGGCTGCCTACGAGCAGTACTTC; CDR3 protein: CASSPGTGAAYEQYF; clone size: once; J gene: TRBJ2-7; V gene: TRBV6-5; D gene: TRBD1
CDR3 DNA: TGTGCCAGCAGCCAAGATCCGCGCAGGGGACCCACCTCCACGGGTGAGCAGTTCTTC; CDR3 protein: CASSQDPRRGPTSTGEQFF; clone size: -; J gene: TRBJ2-1; V gene: TRBV3-1/TRBV3-2; D gene: -
CDR3 DNA: TGTGCCAGCTCACCACGAGACGAGCAGTACTTC; CDR3 protein: CASSPRDEQYF; clone size: -; J gene: TRBJ2-7; V gene: TRBV18; D gene: -
CDR3 DNA: TGCAGTGCTAACAGGGGGCGAGAAGCTTTCTTT; CDR3 protein: CSANRGREAFF; clone size: once; J gene: TRBJ1-1; V gene: TRBV20-1; D gene: TRBD1
CDR3 DNA: TGTGCCAGCAGTCGGGGAGATACGCAGTATTTT; CDR3 protein: CASSRGDTQYF; clone size: once; J gene: TRBJ2-3; V gene: TRBV27; D gene: -
CDR3 DNA: TGCGCCAGCAGGGAACAGGGTGGGGAGAATCAGCCCCAGCATTTT; CDR3 protein: CASREQGGENQPQHF; clone size: -; J gene: TRBJ1-5; V gene: TRBV10-2; D gene: -
CDR3 DNA: TGCAGCGTTGAAGTCGGGGAAGGCACTGAAGCTTTCTTT; CDR3 protein: CSVEVGEGTEAFF; clone size: -; J gene: TRBJ1-1; V gene: TRBV29-1; D gene: -
CDR3 DNA: TGTGCCACCAGTGATTTGGCGCGGGGAGGGACAAACCAAGAGACCCAGTACTTC; CDR3 protein: CATSDLARGGTNQETQYF; clone size: -; J gene: TRBJ2-5; V gene: TRBV24-1; D gene: -
CDR3 DNA: TGTGCCAGCAGTAGGGGACAGGGCGATAATTCACCCCTCCACTTT; CDR3 protein: CASSRGQGDNSPLHF; clone size: -; J gene: TRBJ1-6; V gene: TRBV19; D gene: TRBD1
CDR3 DNA: TGTGCCAGCAGTGAAGTGAACAGGGCACTAGCCAAAAACATTCAGTACTTC; CDR3 protein: CASSEVNRALAKNIQYF; clone size: -; J gene: TRBJ2-4; V gene: TRBV2; D gene: -
CDR3 DNA: TGTGCCAGCAGCGTCAGCGGTTCAGGGGGAGATACGCAGTATTTT; CDR3 protein: CASSVSGSGGDTQYF; clone size: -; J gene: TRBJ2-3; V gene: TRBV9; D gene: TRBD1
CDR3 DNA: TGTGCCAGTAGTCGACTAACAGGGGGCTATCGCACTGAAGCTTTCTTT; CDR3 protein: CASSRLTGGYRTEAFF; clone size: -; J gene: TRBJ1-1; V gene: TRBV19; D gene: TRBD1
CDR3 DNA: TGCAGTGCTAGTAGAGAGGGCCTCCTTTACGAGCAGTACTTC; CDR3 protein: CSASREGLLYEQYF; clone size: -; J gene: TRBJ2-7; V gene: TRBV20-1; D gene: -
CDR3 DNA: TGTGCCAGCAGCGTAGGTATTTGGACAGGGGAAGGAAACACCATATATTTT; CDR3 protein: CASSVGIWTGEGNTIYF; clone size: -; J gene: TRBJ1-3; V gene: TRBV9; D gene: TRBD1
CDR3 DNA: TGTGCCAGCAGCGCGGGACTCGACGTAATCTACAATGAGCAGTTCTTC; CDR3 protein: CASSAGLDVIYNEQFF; clone size: -; J gene: TRBJ2-1; V gene: TRBV7-9; D gene: -
CDR3 DNA: TGCAGTGCTAGACCTGTTCAGCCCCAGCATTTT; CDR3 protein: CSARPVQPQHF; clone size: -; J gene: TRBJ1-5; V gene: TRBV20-1; D gene: -
CDR3 DNA: TGCGCCAGCAGCCCGGACATATATGGCTACACCTTC; CDR3 protein: CASSPDIYGYTF; clone size: -; J gene: TRBJ1-2; V gene: TRBV5-1; D gene: -
CDR3 DNA: TGTGCCAGCAGCGCCGCTAGAAACACCATATATTTT; CDR3 protein: CASSAARNTIYF; clone size: -; J gene: TRBJ1-3; V gene: TRBV7-6; D gene: -